This TCR beta chain is drawn from a study of shared clonotypes between healthy human individuals (dated by TCRdb to 2020 to 2021). As for the study more broadly: A couple of women and a few men aged 18 to 49 years were included in the cohort. Per donor, three plates each were used for CD4 naive and CD4 memory, two for CD8 naive, and one for CD8 memory. To estimate repertoire size and how much clonotype sharing occurs between individuals, the study deeply sequenced the blood TCR repertoires of roughly 5 healthy adults. Libraries were prepared and TCR repertoires were sequenced by different laboratories using diverse techniques, in order to increase sequencing depth and limit assay-specific biases. Leukapheresis yielded between about 0.85 and 10 billion PBMCs per donor.

Using the deep immunoSEQ assay, multiplex PCR amplified TCR CDR3 regions from genomic DNA. Extracted genomic DNA from each cell subset was distributed evenly across all wells of several immunoSEQ 96-well plates, and each plate was treated as a replicate. For sorted subsets, around 200 ng genomic DNA, equal to about 30,000 T cell genomes, was loaded into each replicate PCR. Purified libraries were measured with a Qubit 3.0 fluorometer, size-checked on a Bioanalyzer 2100, and measured again with the KAPA Library Quantification kit. Each immunoSEQ 96-well plate was sequenced on its own single-read 150-cycle Illumina NextSeq 550 flow cell. Under the source paper's analysis protocol: Because only junctional sequences without quality scores were contained in the immunoSEQ output, filtering matching that applied to full-length reads could not be performed. Sequences were annotated with PyIR, a Python wrapper for IgBLAST v1.9, using IMGT germline references to assign V/J genes and CDR3. Reads were removed for weak V/J assignments (E-value above 1e-6), missing CDR3, stop codons, out-of-frame junctions, or ambiguous translated residues. V3J clonotypes were defined as sequences sharing an identical inferred V gene, J gene, and CDR3 amino acid sequence. To compute the percentage overlap between repertoires, the number of shared unique clonotypes was divided by the size of the smaller repertoire. Richness of each repertoire was evaluated using RTK rarefaction, the Chao1 estimator, and Recon v2.1 estimates of unobserved clonotypes. OLGA was used to compute generation probabilities for all TCRbeta clonotypes that the gDNA method yielded from several donors. This immuneACCESS table, as held by TCRdb, lists in-frame sequences with V and J called but not all clones. Of the missing ones, under half trace to an unresolved V gene in checked studies; the others have no known cause. Clonal size and the V and J genes are those of that table, whereas D and trimming came from the DNA. The table for this sample lists 2 million to 2.5 million clones; just over 90% of them were counted only once. Clones ranked in the top ten supply approximately 0.4% of the sample.

Findings and caveats that apply to the study as a whole: Naive subsets generally had larger estimated clonotype richness than memory subsets. Sampling was limited to blood, and TCR repertoires in tissue likely differ from TCR repertoires in blood. Compared with non-shared clonotypes, clonotypes shared by all four sorted-subset donors had higher generation probabilities. Based on pairwise subsampling, the degree of clonotype sharing among donors was expected to be affected by sequencing depth. Even with the large sequencing depth, rarefaction of the sorted-subset datasets indicated that sequencing was incomplete. Because the study included only a small number of donors, the genetic and exposure-history diversity represented was limited. Sharing across a handful of donors was observed for about 5% of naive CD4, 3.5% of naive CD8, 2.3% of memory CD4, and 0.4% of memory CD8 clonotypes.

After removal of 1 base from V and 7 bases from J, the junction retains 10 bases not matched to a gene. In the germline V gene, CDR1 corresponds to KGHSH and CDR2 to LQKENI. The CDR3 sequence holds 18 residues, the cysteine and phenylalanine included. The retained sequence is limited to the CDR3, 54 bases, with the frame set at the first base. Healthy HIV-negative adults with no recently reported acute infections or vaccinations were included as donors. All donors were Caucasian adults living in Nashville, Tennessee, USA. CD4+ T cells were enriched by magnetic negative selection, after which naive cells were positively selected on CD45RA and the negative fraction was taken as the memory subset. Blood was obtained by leukapheresis, after which PBMCs were separated by Ficoll-Histopaque density gradient centrifugation and cryopreserved in liquid nitrogen vapor phase. Purity and quantity of every magnetically sorted T cell population were checked by analytical flow cytometry. From each sorted fraction, genomic DNA was isolated and quantified by UV absorbance on a Nanodrop 2000c.

Notes on this clone: The antigen this receptor binds is unknown. No much larger clone exists at a distance of one base, and base qualities are not known.

Material: naive CD4+ T cells from PBMCs. The cell subset or site tag for this specimen amounts to: CD45RA+ positively selected. This TCR derives from a man aged 18-30 years in good health. Some clones in this sample may be carry-over from other donors' samples. This receptor chain uses TRBV18 and TRBJ1-4; a stretch of 12 junction bases matches TRBD1. The CDR3 loop reads CASSPRSGQGALSEKLFF. Here is the DNA: TGTGCCAGCTCACCACGGTCGGGACAGGGGGCGCTCAGTGAAAAACTGTTTTTT.